This T cell receptor beta chain was profiled in a study of T cell repertoires in cytomegalovirus infection. On the study more broadly: CMV infection together with matching HLA type was indicated by public TCR beta signatures.

The CDR3 contains 14 residues. V shed 5 bases and J shed 2 bases, with 13 bases lying between them. Looked up from germline, CDR1 is LNHDA and CDR2 is SQIVND (reference sequence). Study results and caveats: CMV-specific TCR beta clonotypes restricted by HLA-C were the ones dominating the ex vivo response.

A remark on this clonotype: The target antigen is unknown.

TCRdb re-analysed the reads in MiXCR, keeping a single row per CDR3 protein. The sample has hundreds of thousands of distinct CDR3 sequences, 31% seen once. The rearrangement joins TRBV19 to TRBJ2-7; D not certain. Sample: PBMCs. The sequence was obtained from a human donor in good health (CMV status not recorded). Some clones in this sample may be carry-over from other donors' samples. The CDR3 sequence: CASSSRSRPYEQYF. In DNA form, the CDR3 reads TGTGCCAGTAGTTCACGTTCCAGGCCCTACGAGCAGTACTTC.